This T cell receptor beta chain was retrieved from a study of cytomegalovirus exposure and HLA in healthy donors. General study findings and limits: Later, TCR association rates were found to vary by HLA locus, highest for DRB1 and lowest for HLA-C. TCR beta V segments were, for the most part, productive about 87% or about 30% of the time in an earlier analysis. Later analysis demonstrated an association between a missense DCLRE1C variant and TCR beta V- and J-gene trimming.

PCR employed 60 Vbeta and 13 Jbeta primers. TCRdb's copy holds only in-frame clones and misses some; the assay was immunoSEQ multiplex PCR. The sample includes 150,000 or so clones, approximately 71% of them seen just once. This clone was observed a handful of times. As yet, its antigen is unknown. This CDR3 contains 13 residues. Trimming cost V 4 bases and J 7 bases, with 14 bases left between them. The germline gives CDR1 SGHKS, CDR2 YYEKEE (reference sequence). The chain recombines TRBV5-5 with TRBJ1-1; D is uncertain. This clonotype originated in a man aged 25-45 years in good health and CMV-seropositive. The sequencing input was PBMCs. CDR3 in DNA: TGTGCCAGCAGCCACCGTCACCAGAATGAAGCTTTCTTT. It specifies CASSHRHQNEAFF. The whole variable domain, filled in from reference TRBV5-5 and TRBJ1-1, reads DAGVTQSPTHLIKTRGQQVTLRCSPISGHKSVSWYQQVLGQGPQFIFQYYEKEERGRGNFPDRFSARQFPNYSSELNVNALLLGDSALYLCASSHRHQNEAFFGQGTRLTVV.